Sequencing of this T cell receptor (beta chain) was carried out in a study of beta chain features in type 1 diabetes. Study-wide points: Junctions at VDJ sites from type 1 diabetes patients had fewer insertions and more deletions.

The whole isolated RNA underwent reverse transcription, so sequencing captured expressed TCRB transcripts. Sequencing was performed with immunoSEQ multiplex PCR; in TCRdb, only in-frame clones are kept and a portion is missing. Among around 170,000 clones listed, 7.5% to 9.5% were seen once. Turning to this clone: Its antigen is currently unknown.

This CDR3 has 16 amino acids. The V gene lost 0 bases and the J gene lost 5 bases, with 15 bases spanning the gap. The germline V gene encodes CDR1 SGHTA and CDR2 FQGNSA. The source of this sequence is a woman aged 18-29 years in good health. The sample was central memory CD4+ T cells from blood. The chain employs TRBV7-2 and TRBJ2-3, with D possibly TRBD2 on 5 matching bases. CDR3 DNA sequence: TGTGCCAGCAGCTTAGCTTACAGCGCCGCGGGAGATACGCAGTATTTT. Its translation is CASSLAYSAAGDTQYF. The full variable domain, its missing parts supplied by reference TRBV7-2 and TRBJ2-3, is GAGVSQSPSNKVTEKGKDVELRCDPISGHTALYWYRQSLGQGLEFLIYFQGNSAPDKSGLPSDRFSAERTGGSVSTLTIQRTQQEDSAVYLCASSLAYSAAGDTQYFGPGTRLTVL.